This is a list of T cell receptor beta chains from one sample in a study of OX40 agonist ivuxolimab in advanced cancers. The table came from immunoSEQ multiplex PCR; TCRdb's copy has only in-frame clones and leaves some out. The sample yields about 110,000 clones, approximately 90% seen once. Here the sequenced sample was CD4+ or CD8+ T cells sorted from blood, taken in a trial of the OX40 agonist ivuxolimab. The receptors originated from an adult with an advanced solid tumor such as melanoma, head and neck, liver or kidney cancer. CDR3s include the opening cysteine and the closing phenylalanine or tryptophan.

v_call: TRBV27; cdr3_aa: CASSRDGIASYEQYF
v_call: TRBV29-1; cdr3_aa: CSAQDSGGTEAFF
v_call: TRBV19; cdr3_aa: CASIRSRTGNTIYF
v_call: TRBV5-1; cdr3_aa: CASSFNWRAYEQYF
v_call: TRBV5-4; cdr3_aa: CASSGQAGVSYEQYF
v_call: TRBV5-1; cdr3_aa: CASSSGLANSYNEQFF
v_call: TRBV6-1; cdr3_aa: CASSGFDRENYSNQPQHF
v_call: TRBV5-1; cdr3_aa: CASSESGGPYNEQFF
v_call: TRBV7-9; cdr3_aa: CASSLGSTAGQYF
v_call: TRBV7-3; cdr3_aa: CASSTGQLNEQFF
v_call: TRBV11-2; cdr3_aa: CASSSRDGDQPQHF
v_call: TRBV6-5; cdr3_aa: CASSYRGWGDNEQFF
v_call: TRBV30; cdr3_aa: CAWSGSLPETQYF
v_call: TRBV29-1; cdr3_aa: CSVAGPANEQFF
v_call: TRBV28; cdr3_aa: CASSPFQDYNEQFF
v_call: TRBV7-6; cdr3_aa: CASSLGHLYEQYF
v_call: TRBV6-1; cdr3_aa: CASSAGMVERETQYF
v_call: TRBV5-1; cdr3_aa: CASSIQGGGHEKLFF
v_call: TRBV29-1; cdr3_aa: CSVYPDTRGDGYTF
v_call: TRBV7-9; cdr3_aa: CASSLAGEVNTEAFF
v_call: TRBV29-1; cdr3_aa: CSVDDYQNIQYF
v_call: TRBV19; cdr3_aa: CASSIDLGAGQETQYF
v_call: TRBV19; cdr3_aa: CASSVTGTGQPQHF
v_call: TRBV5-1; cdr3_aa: CASSRGLAGIYNEQFF
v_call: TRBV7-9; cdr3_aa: CASSSLLGLGTDTQYF
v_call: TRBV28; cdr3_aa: CASETPSGGSYEQYF
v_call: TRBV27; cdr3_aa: CASSLPDREKQYF
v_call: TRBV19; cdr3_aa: CASSGGRYEQFF
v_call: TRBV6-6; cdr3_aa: CASTGVGTEAFF
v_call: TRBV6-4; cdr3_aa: CASSRTGPGQPQHF
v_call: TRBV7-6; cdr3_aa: CASSQRLAGSRELFF